This T cell receptor (beta chain) is drawn from a study of T-cell memory formation after mild COVID-19. On the study more broadly: In these data, TCR clusters were largely donor specific.

Germline CDR1 PRHDT, CDR2 FYEKMQ (reference sequence). Germline trimming cut 4 bases from V and 8 bases from J; bases unmatched to any gene: 8. CDR3 length: 14 residues. Using its own MiXCR run on the 5' RACE reads, TCRdb lists one record per CDR3 protein. This sample has 560,000 or so distinct CDR3 sequences, with 17% found just once. The sample taken for sequencing was PBMCs or a T cell subset sorted from them (not recorded which). The chain has TRBV13 and TRBJ1-1, with 9 bases lining up with TRBD1. The sequence derives from an adult woman who had mild COVID-19 (a few samples of this study predate the infection). Cell type and time point are not known. The CDR3 loop is CASSSVTGGEEAFF. Written as DNA, the CDR3 is TGTGCCAGCAGCTCCGTAACAGGGGGCGAAGAAGCTTTCTTT.